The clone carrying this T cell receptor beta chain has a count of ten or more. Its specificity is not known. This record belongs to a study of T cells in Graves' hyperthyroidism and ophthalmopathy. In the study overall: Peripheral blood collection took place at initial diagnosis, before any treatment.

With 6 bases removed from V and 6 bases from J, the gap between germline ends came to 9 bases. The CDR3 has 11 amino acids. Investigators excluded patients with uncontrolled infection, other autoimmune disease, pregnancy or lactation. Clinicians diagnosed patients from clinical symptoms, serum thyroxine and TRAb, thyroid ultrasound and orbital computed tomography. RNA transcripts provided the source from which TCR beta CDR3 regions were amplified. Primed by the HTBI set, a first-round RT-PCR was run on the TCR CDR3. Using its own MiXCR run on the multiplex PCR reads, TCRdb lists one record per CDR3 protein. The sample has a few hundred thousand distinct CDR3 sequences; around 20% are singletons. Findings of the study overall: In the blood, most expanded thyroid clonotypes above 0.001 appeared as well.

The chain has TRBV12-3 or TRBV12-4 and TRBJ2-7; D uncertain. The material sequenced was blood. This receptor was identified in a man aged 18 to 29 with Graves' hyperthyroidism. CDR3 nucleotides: TGTGCCAGCAGCCATGGCAGCGAGCAGTACTTC. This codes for CASSHGSEQYF.